The 15 T cell receptor beta chains below were found in one sample sequenced in a study of CD8+ T cells in alopecia areata. Isolated RNA was reverse transcribed into cDNA used as the sequencing template. Clones were read by immunoSEQ multiplex PCR, and TCRdb kept only the in-frame ones, dropping some. The table includes hundreds of thousands of clones, roughly two thirds detected once. This sample comprised CD4+ T cells sorted from blood, obtained at week 0. Every receptor here comes from a human donor with alopecia areata.

The chain links TRBV30 to TRBJ1-5, with D perhaps matching TRBD1 (6 bases). CDR3 size: 13 residues. The germline V and J ends were trimmed by 0 bases and 9 bases, with 12 bases remaining between them. In germline, CDR1 is GTSNPN, CDR2 SVGIG (reference sequence). The CDR3 sequence: CAWSVQGDGPQHF. For the CDR3, the DNA is TGTGCCTGGAGTGTACAGGGTGACGGGCCCCAGCATTTT.

The CDR3 DNA sequence: TGTGCCAGCAGCCAGTTTCGCTATGGCTACACCTTC. Amino acid sequence: CASSQFRYGYTF. This sequence joins TRBV14 and TRBJ1-2; D is undetermined. Germline CDR1 SGHDN, CDR2 FVKESK. The CDR3 spans 12 residues. Trimming shortened V by 3 bases and J by 4 bases, and 6 bases separated the two germline ends.

CDR3 region: CSAGAGGGTDTQYF. The CDR3, as DNA: TGCAGCGCCGGAGCGGGGGGTGGGACAGATACGCAGTATTTT. V gene TRBV29-1 combines with J gene TRBJ2-3; 9 bases fit TRBD2. The CDR3 sequence is 14 residues long. J lost 3 bases, V lost 7 bases, and 8 bases had no gene match. Germline V gene data show CDR1 as SQVTM and CDR2 as ANQGSEA.

In its sample, this clone was seen a few times. The CDR3 coding sequence is TGTGCCAGCAGCCCGGACCGACCATTCATGAACACTGAAGCTTTCTTT. Its translation is CASSPDRPFMNTEAFF. The genes are TRBV11-2 and TRBJ1-1, with D uncertain. Germline V gives CDR1 SGHAT, CDR2 FQNNGV. This CDR3 has 16 residues. The V gene lost 5 bases and the J gene lost 0 bases, with 16 bases spanning the gap.

This sequence joins TRBV29-1 and TRBJ2-1; 8 nucleotides agree with TRBD2. This CDR3 has 16 residues. V lost 6 bases and J lost 2; bases outside the gene matches: 12. CDR1 SQVTM and CDR2 ANQGSEA come from the germline V gene. CDR3 sequence reads: CSVSGAGGQTYNEQFF. CDR3 sequence (DNA): TGCAGCGTCTCCGGGGCGGGGGGCCAGACCTACAATGAGCAGTTCTTC.

For this clone: Mismatch with germline at one junction end may stem from a read error. V is TRBV30 and J is TRBJ1-2, with D maybe TRBD1 (5 bases). Germline assignment: CDR1 GTSNPN and CDR2 SVGIG (reference sequence). The CDR3 is 11 amino acids. CDR3 in amino acids: CAGRGRHGYTF. CDR3 bases: TGTGCCGGGAGGGGTAGGCATGGCTACACCTTC.

This clone has a single count. This chain connects TRBV23-1 to TRBJ2-5; D is unclear. TRBV23-1 is an open reading frame whose function is uncertain. The CDR3 is made up of 13 amino acids. Trimming left V 0 bases short and J 3 bases short, with 5 bases between. For the CDR3, the DNA is TGCGCCAGCAGTCAATCCTACGAAGAGACCCAGTACTTC. Protein sequence: CASSQSYEETQYF.

This clone was recorded once. J is TRBJ1-1 and V is TRBV7-6; a weak D match, TRBD1 (5 bases). Trimming removed 2 bases from V and 2 bases from J, with 15 bases in between. The CDR3 is 16 residues long. Germline loops: CDR1 SGHVS, CDR2 FNYEAQ. Written as DNA, the CDR3 is TGTGCCAGCAGCTTATCCCCGGCAGGGCCAAACACTGAAGCTTTCTTT. It is translated as CASSLSPAGPNTEAFF.

The chain employs TRBV29-1 and TRBJ1-2, with unresolved D. The germline V gene has CDR1 SQVTM and CDR2 ANQGSEA. The V end was cut by 0 bases, the J end by 3 bases, with 8 bases between. This CDR3 is 13 amino acids long. CDR3 coding DNA: TGCAGCGTTGAAGATCTGAGGGACTATGGCTACACCTTC. It yields the protein CSVEDLRDYGYTF.

V and J are TRBV29-1 and TRBJ2-3; D perhaps matches TRBD1 (6 bases). The V gene lost 6 bases and the J gene lost 4 bases, with 11 bases spanning the gap. Germline V gives CDR1 SQVTM, CDR2 ANQGSEA. The CDR3 is 12 residues long. The CDR3 bases are TGCAGCGTCGCCGGGACATCAGATACGCAGTATTTT. Amino acid sequence: CSVAGTSDTQYF.

The CDR3 loop reads CASSQPGEGVLTF. The CDR3 bases are TGCGCCAGCAGCCAACCGGGAGAAGGCGTCCTGACTTTC. The chain joins TRBV4-3 to TRBJ2-6; a possible D gene is TRBD2 (6 bases). Looked up from germline, CDR1 is LGHNA and CDR2 is YSLEER. The CDR3 has 13 amino acids. The germline V and J ends were trimmed by 2 bases and 12 bases, with 11 bases remaining between them.

The J gene is TRBJ2-3, the V gene TRBV29-1; 10 nucleotides agree with TRBD2. The ends lost 4 bases at V and 1 base at J; junction bases unmatched: 14. This CDR3 comprises 18 residues. Per germline, CDR1 SQVTM and CDR2 ANQGSEA. The CDR3 here is CSVASSSGGPFGTDTQYF. CDR3 sequence (DNA): TGCAGCGTTGCTAGCTCTAGCGGGGGACCTTTTGGCACAGATACGCAGTATTTT.

There are a few counts of this clone. The J gene is TRBJ2-3, the V gene TRBV30, with D possibly being TRBD2 (6 bases). V lost 7 bases and J 6 bases, leaving 17 bases between the germline ends. CDR1 and CDR2 from the germline V gene are GTSNPN and SVGIG (reference sequence). CDR3 length: 13 amino acids. In nucleotides, the CDR3 is TGTGCCTATGACACCCTTGGAGGGGATACGCAGTATTTT. Its protein is CAYDTLGGDTQYF.

The V gene is TRBV5-1, the J gene TRBJ2-2; no reliable D call. CDR1 is SGHRS, CDR2 YFSETQ, per germline. V lost 4 bases and J lost 6, with 10 bases in between. The CDR3 spans 13 residues. The CDR3: CASSPSWAGELFF. The CDR3 nucleotides read TGCGCCAGCAGCCCCAGTTGGGCCGGGGAGCTGTTTTTT. The variable domain in full, completed from reference TRBV5-1 and TRBJ2-2, reads KAGVTQTPRYLIKTRGQQVTLSCSPISGHRSVSWYQQTPGQGLQFLFEYFSETQRNKGNFPGRFSGRQFSNSRSEMNVSTLELGDSALYLCASSPSWAGELFFGEGSRLTVL.

This rearrangement joins TRBV27 to TRBJ2-4; 9 bases map to TRBD1. V shed 4 bases and J 10 bases; nucleotides not matched to a gene: 8. Germline V gene lookup returns CDR1 MNHEY and CDR2 SMNVEV (reference sequence). The CDR3 consists of 14 residues. The CDR3 sequence: CASSSFRDRDIQYF. DNA for the CDR3: TGTGCCAGCAGTTCGTTCCGGGACAGGGATATTCAGTACTTC.